The clone carrying this TCR beta chain was recorded only once. The antigen is not known. CDR3 length: 13 amino acids. Germline CDR1 SGHRS, CDR2 YFSETQ. With 4 bases removed from V and 6 bases from J, the gap between germline ends came to 11 bases. This sample was included in a study of cytomegalovirus exposure and HLA in healthy donors. TCRdb's table, derived via immunoSEQ multiplex PCR, lists solely in-frame clones and lacks some. This table has about 360,000 clones, about nine tenths appearing once. Study-wide points: Researchers catalogued around 150 TCR beta chains as cytomegalovirus-associated. The classifier, whose performance was assessed in both the original and validation cohorts, reportedly diagnosed cytomegalovirus status with high specificity and sensitivity.

Sequencing input: PBMCs. The sequence was obtained from a woman under 30 in good health and CMV-seronegative. The chain uses TRBV5-1 and TRBJ2-1, with D possibly TRBD2 on 7 matching bases. CDR3 DNA sequence: TGCGCCAGCAGCCGGGGGGCGGGCAATGAGCAGTTCTTC. The encoded protein is CASSRGAGNEQFF.